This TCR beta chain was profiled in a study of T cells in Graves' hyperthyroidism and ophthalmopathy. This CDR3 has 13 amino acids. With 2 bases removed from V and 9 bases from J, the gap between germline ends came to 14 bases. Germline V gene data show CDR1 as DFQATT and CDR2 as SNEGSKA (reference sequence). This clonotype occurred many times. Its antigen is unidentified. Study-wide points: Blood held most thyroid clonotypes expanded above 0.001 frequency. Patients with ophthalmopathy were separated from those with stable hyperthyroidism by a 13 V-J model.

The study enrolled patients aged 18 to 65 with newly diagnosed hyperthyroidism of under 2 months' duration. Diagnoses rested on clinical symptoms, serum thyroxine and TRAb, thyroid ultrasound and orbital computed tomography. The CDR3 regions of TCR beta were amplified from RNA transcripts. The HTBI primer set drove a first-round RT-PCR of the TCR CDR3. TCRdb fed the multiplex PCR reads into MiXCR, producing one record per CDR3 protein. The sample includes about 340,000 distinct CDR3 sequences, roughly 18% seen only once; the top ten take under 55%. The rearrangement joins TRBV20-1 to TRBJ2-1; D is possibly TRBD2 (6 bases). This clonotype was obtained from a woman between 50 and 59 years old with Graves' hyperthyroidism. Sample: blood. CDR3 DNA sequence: TGCAGTGCTAGATCTAGCGCCGCCGGTGAGCAGTTCTTC. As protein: CSARSSAAGEQFF.